This T cell receptor (beta chain) was found in a study of Graves' ophthalmopathy and Graves' hyperthyroidism (dated by TCRdb to 2017 to 2018). Looking at the study overall: Peripheral blood samples were taken at the time of initial diagnosis, before any treatment was given. The study used signatures of the TCR beta repertoire to tell Graves' ophthalmopathy apart from Graves' hyperthyroidism and to predict which patients would progress to ophthalmopathy. In total, some 140 blood samples were TCR-sequenced: roughly 45 ophthalmopathy, roughly 80 hyperthyroidism and about 17 hyperthyroidism-to-ophthalmopathy patients. To explore V-J signatures that separate ophthalmopathy from hyperthyroidism, a discovery set of about a hundred patients was enrolled, consisting of under 50 with ophthalmopathy and under 65 with stable hyperthyroidism. For independent validation, a separate cohort was made up of some 18 hyperthyroidism patients plus 17 patients who later progressed from hyperthyroidism to ophthalmopathy. T-cell repertoires of thyroid tissue and blood were compared in a handful of hyperthyroidism patients. Once sampling was done, hyperthyroidism patients were given methimazole at a starting dose of 30 mg daily, while ophthalmopathy patients were given high-dose intravenous methylprednisolone. The roughly 100 discovery patients were randomly divided into training and test sets at a 7:3 ratio.

Here is what the overall study found, with its caveats: Most expanded thyroid clonotypes with frequency above 0.001 were also detected in blood, suggesting blood repertoires may reflect the thyroid immune response. Sample size was not statistically predetermined, and group allocation was not concealed from the investigators. Ophthalmopathy was separated from stable hyperthyroidism by the 13-signature model with about 90% sensitivity and just under 84% specificity in cross-validation and with 80%/75% in the test set. In validation, the model predicted ophthalmopathy progression with about 70% sensitivity and around 72% specificity; some 13 predicted patients were CT-confirmed with GO in a median of about 6.2 months.

The CDR3, cysteine through phenylalanine, is 17 amino acids long. This entry keeps only the CDR3 DNA: 51 bases, framed from base 1. V loses 2 bases of germline sequence and J loses 0 bases, and the interval between the two ends is 11 bases. Based on the germline V gene, the CDR1 and CDR2 sequences are MNHEY and SVGAGI. For repertoire sequencing, TCR beta CDR3 regions were amplified from RNA transcripts. The first round of RT-PCR was done with HTBI primers and the Qiagen OneStep RT-PCR kit, and was followed by a second round of multiplex PCR, then size selection and purification. Libraries were sequenced paired-end with 100 bp reads on an Illumina HiSeq2000. Per the authors' processing: SOAPnuke was used for read processing, and reads with adapters, uncalled bases, a mean Phred below 15, or no exact constant-primer or identifier match were discarded. High-quality paired reads were merged with COPE v1.2.5. Each unique nucleotide sequence was treated as a clonotype, and MiTCR v1.1 was used to align the clonotypes to the IMGT TRB V, D and J references. Analysis was restricted to V-J combinations with a frequency above 0.0001, which covered roughly 99% of repertoires. A TCR clonal expansion and chaos score per V-J combination was defined as the ratio of F50 clonal expansion to chaos observed in the TCRdist matrix. Features were reduced by Welch's t-statistics and random forest to 10 to 15 V-J combinations, which fed a naive Bayes classifier. The similarity between thyroid and blood repertoires was quantified using the Morisita-Horn index. TCRdb's own reprocessing of the public reads used fastp at Q25 and MiXCR and kept productive beta chains. Merged by CDR3 protein, the rows form single entries marked with the most common genes and DNA. TCRdb, not the original authors, processed these V and J calls. The sample includes just over 400,000 distinct CDR3 sequences, with under 25% observed a single time. Clones ranked in the top ten supply roughly 3% of the sample.

A patient counted as having stable hyperthyroidism if there was no progression to ophthalmopathy within 18 months of follow-up. Hyperthyroidism patients were newly diagnosed, with disease duration under 2 months, and aged 18 to 65 years. Patients with other autoimmune diseases, uncontrolled infections, pregnancy or lactation were excluded. Clinical symptoms, serum thyroxine, TRAb, thyroid ultrasound and orbital computed tomography were used for diagnosis. Using Ficoll-Paque density gradient centrifugation, PBMCs were isolated from roughly 9.2 ml of fresh peripheral blood. Trizol reagent was used to extract the total RNA, and its quality was then checked on an Agilent 2100 Bioanalyzer. This clonotype was seen repeatedly, ten times or more. The antigen this receptor binds is unknown. No base qualities exist here, and no much larger clone lies one base off it.

The rearranged chain carries TRBV6-5 and TRBJ2-6; 6 matching bases give a weak D call of TRBD2. The TCR comes from a woman aged 18 to 35 with stable Graves' hyperthyroidism. Donor details come from another sample of the same person, matched by shared clones. Sequencing was performed on peripheral blood. The CDR3 protein is CASSYGGADSGANVLTF. The DNA reads as follows: TGTGCCAGCAGTTACGGAGGGGCAGACTCTGGGGCCAACGTCCTGACTTTC.